This T cell receptor (beta chain) was captured by sequencing in a study of CD8+ T cells in alopecia areata (dated by TCRdb to between 2017 and 2018). General notes on the study: The treated patients, all with moderate-to-severe alopecia areata, were enrolled in an open-label pilot trial of oral tofacitinib given at 5 to 10 mg twice daily. High-throughput TCRbeta sequencing was used to examine T cell clonal expansion in alopecia areata in both the C3H/HeJ mouse model and human patients. On the human side, TCRbeta sequencing was run on scalp tissue and on sorted CD4+ and CD8+ peripheral blood T cells from healthy controls and from alopecia areata patients with either patchy or totalis/universalis disease. RNA was extracted with the PAXgene miRNA kit for fixed scalp, the miRNeasy kit for PBMCs, and the RNeasy kit for mouse skin. Patients received tofacitinib for 6 to 18 months and were then followed off drug for 6 months to check for delayed response and recurrence. TCRbeta CDR3 regions were amplified by immunoSEQ multiplex PCR with 35 Vbeta forward and 13 Jbeta reverse primers. Scalp clonality was compared across normal scalp (n=4), patchy alopecia areata scalp (n=8), and alopecia totalis/universalis scalp (n=8). Patients on tofacitinib were biopsied at baseline and after 4 and 24 weeks of treatment, and several of the patients also had a later scalp biopsy. Points the paper makes about the study in general: Compared with normal scalp, lesional scalp had higher clonality and more expanded CD8+ clones, particularly in alopecia totalis/universalis, a pattern that suggests antigenic drive. Unlike mouse skin, where gammadelta T cells dominate, normal human skin contains resident alphabeta T cells that get sequenced too, which complicates analysis of the scalp TCR repertoire. TCR sequences shared between patients were less clear than in mice, possibly partly because of HLA diversity in the patient population.

The intended sense of this specimen's time point label: baseline before oral tofacitinib. Lesional scalp punch biopsies and peripheral blood were obtained from alopecia areata patients. PBMCs were isolated by density centrifugation and stained for CD3, CD4 and CD8, and CD4+ and CD8+ T cells were sorted on a FACSAria. This clone was seen a handful of times. Its antigen is unknown. No qualities accompany the bases; no much larger clone lies one base away. For CDR1 and CDR2, the germline V gene (reference sequence) lists DFQATT and SNEGSKA. V loses 3 bases, J loses 4 bases, and the germline ends lie 1 base apart. From the cysteine up to the phenylalanine, the CDR3 has a length of 10 residues. Only CDR3 DNA is held: 30 bases, read in frame from base 1. Receptor amplification or capture employed the immunoSEQ multiplex PCR assay. RNA was extracted from all samples and reverse transcribed into cDNA, which served as template for TCR sequencing. SuperScript III was used to make first-strand cDNA, primed with a 2:1 mix of oligo-dT and random hexamers. A synthetic immune receptor repertoire was used to measure amplification bias, and any remaining bias was corrected computationally. Per the source publication's procedure: Raw reads were preprocessed to remove errors, and CDR3 was defined by IMGT conventions from the conserved cysteine to phenylalanine. Clonality was calculated as 1 minus Shannon entropy normalized by log2 of the number of productive unique TCRs. Scalp TCRbeta sequences were cross-referenced with sorted blood CD4 and CD8 repertoires so that the CD4 or CD8 identity of scalp clones could be inferred. TCRdb's version of the immuneACCESS table is confined to in-frame rearrangements and falls short of the full clone set. An unresolved V gene accounts for under half of the shortfall where checked; the remainder is of unknown origin. V and J calls and clone size are given by that table; D and trimming were obtained from the DNA. The sample records tens of thousands of clones, 55% to 75% of which are singletons. Approximately 17% of the sample is held by the ten biggest clonotypes.

The input for sequencing was CD8+ T cells sorted from blood, taken at week 0. The chain is assembled from TRBV20-1 and TRBJ2-1, with the D segment identity uncertain. This receptor was taken from a human donor with alopecia areata. CDR3 region: CSARYNEQFF. The nucleotides read TGCAGTGCTAGGTACAATGAGCAGTTCTTC.